This record concerns one TCR beta chain sequence. The antigen is not known. Germline values: CDR1 LNHDA, CDR2 SQIVND (reference sequence). This CDR3 has 11 residues. V lost 1 base to trimming and J lost 10 bases, with 5 bases between them. TCRdb's copy holds only in-frame clones and misses some; the assay was immunoSEQ multiplex PCR. This table has over 70,000 clones, around nine tenths appearing once. Enrollment shut out patients with autoimmune disease history or systemic immunosuppression. This specimen comes from a study of OX40 agonist ivuxolimab in advanced cancers. The study's findings and limits: Partial responders receiving 0.1-3.0 mg/kg showed among the lowest clonal expansion. Antigen targets of the expanded peripheral T cells went undetermined.

This sequence joins TRBV19 and TRBJ2-1; D is ambiguous. The sequencing used CD4+ or CD8+ T cells sorted from blood, collected in a trial of the OX40 agonist ivuxolimab. This TCR was recovered from an adult with an advanced solid tumor such as melanoma, head and neck, liver or kidney cancer. The CDR3, as DNA: TGTGCCAGTAGTATAGGGCGAGAGCAGTTCTTC. Encoded protein: CASSIGREQFF.